This entry is about one TCR beta chain. Profiling relied on immunoSEQ multiplex PCR, and the TCRdb table lists in-frame clones only, not all of them. The sample lists some 42,000 clones, approximately 86% occurring once. This record belongs to a study of blood T cell repertoires in COVID-19. The sequenced sample consisted of peripheral blood. This TCR came from a middle-aged man with active COVID-19.

This chain's CDR3 is CASIRRAEAFF. The CDR3 bases are TGTGCCAGTATCCGTCGGGCTGAAGCTTTCTTT. This rearrangement joins TRBV19 to TRBJ1-1; D is uncertain. The CDR3 is 11 amino acids. The V end lost 7 bases, the J end lost 6 bases, and 9 bases lay between the germline ends. Germline CDR1 LNHDA, CDR2 SQIVND (reference sequence).